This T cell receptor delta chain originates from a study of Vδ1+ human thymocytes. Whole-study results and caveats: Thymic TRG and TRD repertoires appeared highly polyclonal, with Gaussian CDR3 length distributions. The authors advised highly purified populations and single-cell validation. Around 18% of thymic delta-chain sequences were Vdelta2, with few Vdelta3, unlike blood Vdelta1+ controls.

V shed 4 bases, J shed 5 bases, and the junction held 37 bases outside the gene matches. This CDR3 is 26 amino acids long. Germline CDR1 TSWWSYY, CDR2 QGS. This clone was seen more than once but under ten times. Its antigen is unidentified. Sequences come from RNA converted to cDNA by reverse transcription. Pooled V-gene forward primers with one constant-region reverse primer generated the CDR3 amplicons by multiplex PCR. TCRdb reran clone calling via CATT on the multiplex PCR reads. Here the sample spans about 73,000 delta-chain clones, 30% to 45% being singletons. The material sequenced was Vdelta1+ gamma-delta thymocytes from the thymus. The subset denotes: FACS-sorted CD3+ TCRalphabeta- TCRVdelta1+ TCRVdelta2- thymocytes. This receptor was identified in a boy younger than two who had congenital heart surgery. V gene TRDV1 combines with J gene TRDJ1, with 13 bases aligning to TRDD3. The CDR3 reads CALGVPRPASPRTGGYASRGGDKLIF. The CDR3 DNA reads TGTGCTCTTGGGGTGCCAAGGCCTGCCTCTCCACGTACTGGGGGATACGCCTCAAGGGGTGGTGATAAACTCATCTTT.